This T cell receptor (beta chain) was obtained from a study of beta chain features in type 1 diabetes. Study overall: Age and gender were similar between patients and healthy donors, as were cell yields.

Study-wide results and caveats: Cells with high TCR expression could be over-represented when cDNA is sequenced. Diminished insertions and augmented deletions at VDJ junctions characterized type 1 diabetes patients.

Trimming at V came to 6 bases and at J to 1 base, leaving 5 bases not matched to a gene. The CDR3 is made up of 15 amino acids. CDR1 SEHNR and CDR2 FQNEAQ come from the germline V gene (reference sequence). Expressed TCRB transcripts were sequenced because the isolated RNA had all been reverse transcribed beforehand. Assay used: immunoSEQ multiplex PCR; TCRdb lists only in-frame clones, some missing. This sample has 150,000 or so clones, with over 8.5% found just once. This clone occurred a few times. Antigen specificity is unknown. The sequence derives from a man aged 18 to 29 in good health. Specimen: central memory CD4+ T cells from blood. The rearrangement joins TRBV7-9 to TRBJ2-2, with TRBD1 identical over 7 bases. The CDR3 spells CASSYYRGNTGELFF. The CDR3 DNA is TGTGCCAGCAGTTATTACAGGGGGAACACCGGGGAGCTGTTTTTT. Full variable domain (remainder filled in from reference TRBV7-9 and TRBJ2-2): DTGVSQNPRHKITKRGQNVTFRCDPISEHNRLYWYRQTLGQGPEFLTYFQNEAQLEKSRLLSDRFSAERPKGSFSTLEIQRTEQGDSAMYLCASSYYRGNTGELFFGEGSRLTVL.